The present entry profiles one TCR beta chain with its context. Its antigen is undetermined. Germline values: CDR1 KGHDR, CDR2 SFDVKD. The V segment lost 3 bases and the J segment 0 bases; nucleotides outside the gene matches: 17. The CDR3 has 20 residues. The source of the sample is a study of molecular identifiers for immune sequencing clone quantification. Findings and limits, study-wide: Clones above 20 RNA copies contained over 97% of effector molecules and under 1% of naive molecules.

Libraries for naive CD8 T cells, which were made from approximately 20,000 to 980,000 sorted cells, drew on 10%, 30% or 50% of the RNA. Generation of bulk TCR libraries relied on previously described methods and listed TCR primers. TCRdb redid the calling of the PCR reads with MiXCR, one entry per CDR3 protein. The profile covers 600,000 to 650,000 distinct CDR3 sequences, with 15% to 20% appearing a single time and roughly 0.85% taken by the ten largest. This sequence originates from a human donor in good health. Some libraries in this study had Jurkat cell RNA spiked in. The sample was naive CD8+ T cells from blood, with Jurkat cell RNA spiked in. Subset: FACS-sorted CD8+CD4-CCR7+CD45RA+ naive T cells. The genes are TRBV24-1 and TRBJ1-2, with 8 bases matching TRBD1. The CDR3 DNA reads TGTGCCACCAGTGATACGACACCCGGACAGGGATCCCGCGCTAACTATGGCTACACCTTC. This translates into CATSDTTPGQGSRANYGYTF.